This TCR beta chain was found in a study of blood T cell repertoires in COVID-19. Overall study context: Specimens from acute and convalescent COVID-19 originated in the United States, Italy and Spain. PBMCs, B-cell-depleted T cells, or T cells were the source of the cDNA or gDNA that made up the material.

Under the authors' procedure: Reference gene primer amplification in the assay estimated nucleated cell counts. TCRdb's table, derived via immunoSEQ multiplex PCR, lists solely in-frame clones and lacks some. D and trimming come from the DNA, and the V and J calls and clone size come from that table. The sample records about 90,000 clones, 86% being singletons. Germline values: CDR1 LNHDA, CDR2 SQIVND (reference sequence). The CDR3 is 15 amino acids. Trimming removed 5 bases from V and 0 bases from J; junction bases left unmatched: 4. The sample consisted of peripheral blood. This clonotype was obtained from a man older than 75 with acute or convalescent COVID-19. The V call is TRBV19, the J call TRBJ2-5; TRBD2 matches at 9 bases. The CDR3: CASSLLAGDQETQYF. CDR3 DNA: TGTGCCAGTAGTTTACTAGCGGGTGACCAAGAGACCCAGTACTTC. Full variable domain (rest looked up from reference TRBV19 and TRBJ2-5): DGGITQSPKYLFRKEGQNVTLSCEQNLNHDAMYWYRQDPGQGLRLIYYSQIVNDFQKGDIAEGYSVSREKKESFPLTVTSAQKNPTAFYLCASSLLAGDQETQYFGPGTRLLVL.